Sequencing of this T cell receptor (beta chain) was carried out in a study of vaccination and CD4 T cells after COVID-19. Treatment described: approximately nine-day PBMC culture with coronavirus spike peptide pools or control peptides (ViraFEST assay). Of note for this clonotype: Its antigen remains unknown.

Germline loops: CDR1 LNHNV, CDR2 YYDKDF (reference sequence). CDR3 size: 15 residues. V lost 8 bases and J lost 3; bases outside the gene matches: 12. Once obtained from cultured CD4+ T cells, the DNA was sequenced using the Oncomine TCR Beta short-read assay. TCRdb used MiXCR to reprocess the PCR reads, holding one entry per CDR3 protein. The data contain roughly 25,000 distinct CDR3 sequences, about 54% of them singletons. Sequenced sample: CD4+ T cells from blood, cultured in vitro. V usage is TRBV15 and J usage is TRBJ2-7, with 8 bases identical to TRBD2. The sequence was obtained from a human donor who had recovered from COVID-19. The CDR3 spells CATRREASANYEQYF. CDR3 coding DNA: TGTGCCACCCGGCGGGAGGCATCAGCTAACTACGAGCAGTACTTC. Full variable domain (missing parts from reference TRBV15 and TRBJ2-7): DAMVIQNPRYQVTQFGKPVTLSCSQTLNHNVMYWYQQKSSQAPKLLFHYYDKDFNNEADTPDNFQSRRPNTSFCFLDIRSPGLGDTAMYLCATRREASANYEQYFGPGTRLTVT.